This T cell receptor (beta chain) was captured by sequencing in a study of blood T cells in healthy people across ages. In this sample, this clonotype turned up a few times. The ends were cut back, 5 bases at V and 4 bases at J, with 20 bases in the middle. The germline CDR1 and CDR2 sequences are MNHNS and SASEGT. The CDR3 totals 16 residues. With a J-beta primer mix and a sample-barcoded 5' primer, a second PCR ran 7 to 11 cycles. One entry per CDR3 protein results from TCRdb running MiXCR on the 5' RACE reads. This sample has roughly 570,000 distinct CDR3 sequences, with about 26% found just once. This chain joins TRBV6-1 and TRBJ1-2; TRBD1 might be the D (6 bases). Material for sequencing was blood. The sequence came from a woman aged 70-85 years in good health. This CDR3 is CASSPRTARSGYGYTF. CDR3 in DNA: TGTGCCAGCAGTCCCCGGACAGCCCGATCTGGCTATGGCTACACCTTC.